This T cell receptor (beta chain) stems from a study of blood T cell repertoires in COVID-19. Across the study: In each case, the material was cDNA or gDNA derived from T cells, B-cell-depleted T cells, or PBMCs.

Original handling: It was from reference gene primer amplification that nucleated cell counts were estimated. The repertoire was sequenced with immunoSEQ multiplex PCR; TCRdb's copy has only in-frame clones and lacks some. V, J and clone size are those of that table, while D and trimming were read from the DNA. The sample consists of some 300,000 clones, 86% of them appearing once. Losses at the gene ends were 4 bases for V and 1 base for J; bases not matched to a gene: 9. The V gene's germline CDR1 is SGHRS and CDR2 YFSETQ. The CDR3 totals 16 residues. The clonotype was recovered from a woman between 65 and 79 years old with COVID-19, enrolled during active disease. The gene calls are TRBV5-1 and TRBJ2-7; 9 bases are a match to TRBD2. The sequenced material came from peripheral blood. The CDR3 region is CASSPRRTSVSYEQYF. In DNA form, the CDR3 reads TGCGCCAGCAGCCCTCGACGGACTAGCGTTTCCTACGAGCAGTACTTC.